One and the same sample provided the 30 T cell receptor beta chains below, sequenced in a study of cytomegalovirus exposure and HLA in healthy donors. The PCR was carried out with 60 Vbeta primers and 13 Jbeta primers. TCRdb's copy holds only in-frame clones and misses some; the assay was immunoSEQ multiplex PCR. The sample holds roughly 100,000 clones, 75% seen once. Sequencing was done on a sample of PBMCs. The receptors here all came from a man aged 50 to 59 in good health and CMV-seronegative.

The CDR3 DNA sequence: TGCGCCAGCTCTCTCGACAAGAACACCGGGGAGCTGTTTTTT. This codes for CASSLDKNTGELFF. This chain links TRBV4-1 with TRBJ2-2, with D unclear. Germline assignment: CDR1 MGHRA and CDR2 YSYEKL. Trimming left V 8 bases short and J 1 base short, with 11 bases between. CDR3 size: 14 residues.

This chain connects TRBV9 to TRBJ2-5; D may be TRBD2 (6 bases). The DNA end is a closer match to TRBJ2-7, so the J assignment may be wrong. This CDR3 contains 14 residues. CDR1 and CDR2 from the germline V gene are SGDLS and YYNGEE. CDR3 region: CASSVGGGRYEQYF. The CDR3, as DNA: TGTGCCAGCAGCGTAGGCGGAGGGCGCTACGAGCAGTACTTC.

CDR3 in amino acids: CASSGSGGSSYNEQFF. The CDR3 DNA reads TGTGCCAGCAGCGGATCGGGGGGAAGCTCCTACAATGAGCAGTTCTTC. The chain couples TRBV9 to TRBJ2-1; 7 positions match TRBD2. Germline CDR1 and CDR2: SGDLS and YYNGEE. Trimming cost V 3 bases and J 0 bases; bases outside gene matches: 6. The length of the CDR3 is 16 residues.

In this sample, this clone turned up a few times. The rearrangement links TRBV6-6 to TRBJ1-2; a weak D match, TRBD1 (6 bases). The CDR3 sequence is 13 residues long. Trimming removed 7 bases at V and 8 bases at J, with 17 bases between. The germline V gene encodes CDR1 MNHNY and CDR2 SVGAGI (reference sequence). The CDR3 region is CASKAGGQGGYTF. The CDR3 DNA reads TGTGCCAGCAAAGCGGGGGGGCAGGGAGGCTACACCTTC.

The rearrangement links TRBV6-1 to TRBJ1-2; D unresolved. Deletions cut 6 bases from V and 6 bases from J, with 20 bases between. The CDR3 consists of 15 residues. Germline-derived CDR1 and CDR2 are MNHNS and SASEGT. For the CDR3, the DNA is TGTGCCAGCAGGGACCCTTGGGCGGGCGTGGATGGCTACACCTTC. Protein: CASRDPWAGVDGYTF.

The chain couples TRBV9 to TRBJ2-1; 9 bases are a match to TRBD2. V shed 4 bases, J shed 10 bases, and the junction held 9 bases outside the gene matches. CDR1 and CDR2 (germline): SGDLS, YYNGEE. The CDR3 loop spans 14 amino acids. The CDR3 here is CASSSLAGSWEQFF. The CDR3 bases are TGTGCCAGCAGCTCTCTAGCGGGGTCTTGGGAGCAGTTCTTC.

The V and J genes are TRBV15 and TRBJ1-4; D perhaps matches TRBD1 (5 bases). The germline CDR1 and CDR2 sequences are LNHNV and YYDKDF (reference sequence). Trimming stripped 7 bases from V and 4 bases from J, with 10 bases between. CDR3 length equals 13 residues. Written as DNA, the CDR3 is TGTGCCACCAAAGACAGCAATAATGAAAAACTGTTTTTT. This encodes CATKDSNNEKLFF.

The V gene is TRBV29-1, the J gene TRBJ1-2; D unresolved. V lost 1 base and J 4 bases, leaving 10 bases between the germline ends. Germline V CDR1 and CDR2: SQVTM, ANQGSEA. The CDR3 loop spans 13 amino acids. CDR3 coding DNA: TGCAGCGTTGAAGTGATCGGGAGCTATGGCTACACCTTC. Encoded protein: CSVEVIGSYGYTF.

This CDR3 reads CASNVRGSSPLHF. In DNA form, the CDR3 reads TGTGCCAGCAACGTCAGGGGAAGTTCACCCCTCCACTTT. This rearrangement joins TRBV28 to TRBJ1-6; a weak D match, TRBD1 (6 bases). Deletions cut 7 bases from V and 9 bases from J, with 13 bases between. The CDR3 has 13 amino acids. The germline gives CDR1 MDHEN, CDR2 SYDVKM.

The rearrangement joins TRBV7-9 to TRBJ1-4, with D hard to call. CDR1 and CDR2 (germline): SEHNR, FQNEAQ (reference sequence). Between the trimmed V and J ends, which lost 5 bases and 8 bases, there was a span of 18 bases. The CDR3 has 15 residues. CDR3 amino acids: CASSPNLGGGEKLFF. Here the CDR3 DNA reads TGTGCCAGCAGCCCTAACCTCGGAGGAGGCGAAAAACTGTTTTTT.

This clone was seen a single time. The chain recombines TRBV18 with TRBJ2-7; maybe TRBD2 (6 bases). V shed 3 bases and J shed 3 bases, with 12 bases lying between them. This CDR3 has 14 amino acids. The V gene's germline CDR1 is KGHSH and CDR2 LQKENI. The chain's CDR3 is CASSPRLGGYEQYF. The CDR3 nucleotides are TGTGCCAGCTCACCCCGTTTGGGGGGCTACGAGCAGTACTTC.

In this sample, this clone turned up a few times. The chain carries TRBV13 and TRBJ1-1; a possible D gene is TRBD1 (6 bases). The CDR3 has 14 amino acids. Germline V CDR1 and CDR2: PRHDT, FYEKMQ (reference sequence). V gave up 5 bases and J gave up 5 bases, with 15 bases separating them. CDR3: CASSGETGSTEAFF. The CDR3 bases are TGTGCCAGCAGCGGTGAAACAGGGAGTACTGAAGCTTTCTTT.

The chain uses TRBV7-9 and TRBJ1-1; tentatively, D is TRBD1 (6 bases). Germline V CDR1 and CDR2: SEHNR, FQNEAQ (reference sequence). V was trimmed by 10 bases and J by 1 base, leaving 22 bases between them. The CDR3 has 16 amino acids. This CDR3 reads CATNLGAGEWNTEAFF. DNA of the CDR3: TGTGCCACTAACCTCGGAGCAGGGGAATGGAACACTGAAGCTTTCTTT.

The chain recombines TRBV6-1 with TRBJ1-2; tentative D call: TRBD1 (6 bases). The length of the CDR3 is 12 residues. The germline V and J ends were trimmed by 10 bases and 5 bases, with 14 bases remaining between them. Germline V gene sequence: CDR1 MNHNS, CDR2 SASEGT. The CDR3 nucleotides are TGTGCCAACTACGTCAGGGGTTATGGCTACACCTTC. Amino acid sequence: CANYVRGYGYTF.

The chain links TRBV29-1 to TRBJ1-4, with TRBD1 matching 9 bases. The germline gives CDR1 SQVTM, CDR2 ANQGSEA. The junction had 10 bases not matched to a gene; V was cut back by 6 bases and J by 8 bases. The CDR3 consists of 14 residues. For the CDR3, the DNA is TGCAGCGTCGCACCGGGACAGGGTAGGGAAAAACTGTTTTTT. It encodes CSVAPGQGREKLFF.

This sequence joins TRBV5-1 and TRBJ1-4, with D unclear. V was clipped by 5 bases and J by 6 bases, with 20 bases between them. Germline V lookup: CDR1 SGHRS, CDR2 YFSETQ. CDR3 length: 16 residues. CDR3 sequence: CASSPRSLDGDEKLFF. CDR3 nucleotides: TGCGCCAGCAGTCCACGTTCCTTGGACGGGGATGAAAAACTGTTTTTT.

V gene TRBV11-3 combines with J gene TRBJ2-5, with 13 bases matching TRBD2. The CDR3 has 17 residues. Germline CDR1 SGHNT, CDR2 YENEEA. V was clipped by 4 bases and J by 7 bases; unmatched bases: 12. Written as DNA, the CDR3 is TGTGCCAGCAGCTCTAACGGACTAGCGGGGGCCTCGGGGACCCAGTACTTC. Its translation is CASSSNGLAGASGTQYF.

CDR3 coding DNA: TGCGCCAGCAGCCCGACCCGGACTAGCATGGAGACCCAGTACTTC. Translation gives CASSPTRTSMETQYF. The chain couples TRBV5-1 to TRBJ2-5, with 8 nucleotides matching TRBD2. The ends lost 4 bases at V and 5 bases at J; junction bases unmatched: 10. From germline, CDR1 is SGHRS and CDR2 YFSETQ. CDR3 length: 15 residues.

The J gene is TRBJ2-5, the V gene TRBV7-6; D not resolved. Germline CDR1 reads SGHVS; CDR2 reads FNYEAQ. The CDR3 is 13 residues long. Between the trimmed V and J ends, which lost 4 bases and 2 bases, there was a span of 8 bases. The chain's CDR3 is CASSSIPQETQYF. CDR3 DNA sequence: TGTGCCAGCAGCTCAATCCCACAAGAGACCCAGTACTTC. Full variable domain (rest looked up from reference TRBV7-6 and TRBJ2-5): GAGVSQSPRYKVTKRGQDVALRCDPISGHVSLYWYRQALGQGPEFLTYFNYEAQQDKSGLPNDRFSAERPEGSISTLTIQRTEQRDSAMYRCASSSIPQETQYFGPGTRLLVL.

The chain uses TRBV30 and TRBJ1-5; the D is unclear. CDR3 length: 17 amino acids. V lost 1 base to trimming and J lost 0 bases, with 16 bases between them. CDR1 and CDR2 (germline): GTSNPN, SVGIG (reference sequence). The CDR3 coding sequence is TGTGCCTGGAGTGCCCCCGAGACAACCTATAGCAATCAGCCCCAGCATTTT. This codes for CAWSAPETTYSNQPQHF.

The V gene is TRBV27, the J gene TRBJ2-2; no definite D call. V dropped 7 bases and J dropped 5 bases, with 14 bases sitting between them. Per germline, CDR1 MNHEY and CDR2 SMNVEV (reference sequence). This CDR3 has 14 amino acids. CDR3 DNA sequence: TGTGCCAGCAAGCCCCTCGTAGAGACCGGGGAGCTGTTTTTT. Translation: CASKPLVETGELFF.

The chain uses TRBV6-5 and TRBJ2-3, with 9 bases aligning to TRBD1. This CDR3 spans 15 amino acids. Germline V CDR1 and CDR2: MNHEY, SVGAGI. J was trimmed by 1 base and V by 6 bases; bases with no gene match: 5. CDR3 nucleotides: TGTGCCAGCAGAACACAGGGGGCAGGCACAGATACGCAGTATTTT. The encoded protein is CASRTQGAGTDTQYF.

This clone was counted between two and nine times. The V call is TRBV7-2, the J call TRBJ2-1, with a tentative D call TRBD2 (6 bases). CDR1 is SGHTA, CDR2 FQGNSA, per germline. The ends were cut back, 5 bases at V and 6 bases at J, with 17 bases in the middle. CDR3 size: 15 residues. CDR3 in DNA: TGTGCCAGCAGCCTGTCGACTAGAATGGGCAATGAGCAGTTCTTC. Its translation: CASSLSTRMGNEQFF.

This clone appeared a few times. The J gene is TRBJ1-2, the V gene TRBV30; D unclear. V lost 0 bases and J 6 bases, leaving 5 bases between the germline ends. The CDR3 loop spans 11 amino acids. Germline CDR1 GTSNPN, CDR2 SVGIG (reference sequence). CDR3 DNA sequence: TGTGCCTGGAGTGTAGTAGATGGCTACACCTTC. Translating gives CAWSVVDGYTF.

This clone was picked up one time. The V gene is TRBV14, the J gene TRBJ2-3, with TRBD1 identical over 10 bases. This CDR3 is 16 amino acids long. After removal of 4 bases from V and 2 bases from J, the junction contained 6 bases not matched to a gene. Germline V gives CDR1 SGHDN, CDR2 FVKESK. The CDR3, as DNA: TGTGCCAGCAGCCGAGCCGGGACAGGGGACACAGATACGCAGTATTTT. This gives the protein CASSRAGTGDTDTQYF.

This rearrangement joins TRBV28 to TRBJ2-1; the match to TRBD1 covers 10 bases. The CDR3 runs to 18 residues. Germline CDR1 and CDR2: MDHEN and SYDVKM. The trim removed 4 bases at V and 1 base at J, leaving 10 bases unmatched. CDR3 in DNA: TGTGCCAGCAGTTACCGGGACAGGGGAAAAGGGTCCTACAATGAGCAGTTCTTC. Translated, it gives CASSYRDRGKGSYNEQFF. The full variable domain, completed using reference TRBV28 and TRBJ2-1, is DVKVTQSSRYLVKRTGEKVFLECVQDMDHENMFWYRQDPGLGLRLIYFSYDVKMKEKGDIPEGYSVSREKKERFSLILESASTNQTSMYLCASSYRDRGKGSYNEQFFGPGTRLTVL.

The CDR3 protein is CASTEGLGSSPLHF. CDR3 bases: TGTGCCAGCACTGAGGGCCTAGGCAGTTCACCCCTCCACTTT. V is TRBV28 and J is TRBJ1-6; D gene ambiguous. Trimming cost V 7 bases and J 9 bases, with 16 bases left between them. The CDR3 sequence is 14 residues long. Per the germline V gene, CDR1 is MDHEN and CDR2 is SYDVKM.

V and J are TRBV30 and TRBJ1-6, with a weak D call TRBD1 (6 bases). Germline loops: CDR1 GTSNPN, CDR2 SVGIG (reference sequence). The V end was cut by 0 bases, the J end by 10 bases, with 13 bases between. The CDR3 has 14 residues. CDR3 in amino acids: CAWSVVRGDSPLHF. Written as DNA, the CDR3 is TGTGCCTGGAGTGTGGTCAGGGGTGACTCACCCCTCCACTTT. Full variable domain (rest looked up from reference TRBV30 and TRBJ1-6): SQTIHQWPATLVQPVGSPLSLECTVEGTSNPNLYWYRQAAGRGLQLLFYSVGIGQISSEVPQNLSASRPQDRQFILSSKKLLLSDSGFYLCAWSVVRGDSPLHFGNGTRLTVT.

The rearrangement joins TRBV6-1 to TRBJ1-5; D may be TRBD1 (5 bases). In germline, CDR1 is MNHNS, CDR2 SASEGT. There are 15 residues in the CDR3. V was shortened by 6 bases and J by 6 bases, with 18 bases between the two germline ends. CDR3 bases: TGTGCCAGCAGCCAAGACGGAGGGGCGGCTCAGCCCCAGCATTTT. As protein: CASSQDGGAAQPQHF.

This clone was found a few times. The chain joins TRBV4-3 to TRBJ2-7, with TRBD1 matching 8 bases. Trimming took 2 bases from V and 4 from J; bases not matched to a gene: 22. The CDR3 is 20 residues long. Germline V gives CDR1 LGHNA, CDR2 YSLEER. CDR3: CASSQPGQVVKGRYFYEQYF. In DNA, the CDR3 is TGCGCCAGCAGCCAACCGGGACAGGTAGTTAAGGGACGTTATTTTTACGAGCAGTACTTC.